The rows below give T cell receptor beta chains drawn from one sample of a study of T cell repertoires in cytomegalovirus infection. TCRdb processed the reads anew with MiXCR; each CDR3 protein has one entry. This sample yields around 290,000 distinct CDR3 sequences, of which roughly 26% are seen a single time; around 14% belongs to the top ten. The specimen was PBMCs. Every receptor here comes from a human donor in good health (CMV status not recorded). Some clones in this sample may be carry-over from other donors' samples. Each CDR3 is given with its conserved first and last residue. Fields, in order: J gene, D gene, clone size, V gene, CDR3 protein, CDR3 DNA. The D gene is left open where the match is weak. The size of a clone is reported for some rows only, either as once, few or many, or as a class for expanded clones.

TRBJ2-7,TRBD1,.,TRBV7-2,CASSLWTGPYEQYF,TGTGCCAGCAGCTTATGGACAGGGCCCTACGAGCAGTACTTC
TRBJ1-1,TRBD1,.,TRBV14,CASSPGQGFVDTEAFF,TGTGCCAGCAGCCCGGGACAGGGATTCGTGGACACTGAAGCTTTCTTT
TRBJ1-2,.,.,TRBV7-2,CASSFGGVYGYTF,TGTGCCAGCAGCTTTGGGGGGGTCTATGGCTACACCTTC
TRBJ1-6,TRBD1,.,TRBV28,CASSIGQADNSPLHF,TGTGCCAGCAGTATCGGACAGGCGGATAATTCACCCCTCCACTTT
TRBJ2-3,.,many,TRBV7-2,CASSAGGAGTDTQYF,TGTGCCAGCAGCGCAGGGGGGGCCGGAACAGATACGCAGTATTTT
TRBJ2-3,TRBD2,few,TRBV28,CASSFVRGGPPDTQYF,TGTGCCAGCAGTTTCGTTCGCGGGGGGCCCCCAGATACGCAGTATTTT
TRBJ2-4,.,.,TRBV6-8,CASSTFINIQYF,TGTGCCAGCAGCACCTTCATAAACATTCAGTACTTC
TRBJ1-1,.,many,TRBV2,CASSETGAENTEAFF,TGTGCCAGCAGTGAAACCGGGGCGGAGAACACTGAAGCTTTCTTT
TRBJ2-3,TRBD1,few,TRBV5-1,CASSGGGPGQGTDTQYF,TGCGCCAGCAGCGGAGGAGGTCCGGGACAGGGCACAGATACGCAGTATTTT
TRBJ2-5,.,.,TRBV6-2/TRBV6-3,CASRDPTGNQETQYF,TGTGCCAGCAGGGACCCGACAGGCAACCAAGAGACCCAGTACTTC
TRBJ2-5,TRBD1,few,TRBV7-3,CASSLTQGAGETQYF,TGTGCCAGCAGCTTAACCCAGGGGGCCGGGGAGACCCAGTACTTC
TRBJ1-1,.,many,TRBV11-2,CASSLDRTSAEAFF,TGTGCCAGCAGCTTAGACAGGACGAGCGCTGAAGCTTTCTTT
TRBJ2-1,TRBD2,many,TRBV7-2,CASSLIAGGHNEQFF,TGTGCCAGCAGCTTAATAGCGGGGGGGCACAATGAGCAGTTCTTC
TRBJ1-5,.,.,TRBV19,CASSILHNSNQPHQF,TGTGCCAGTAGTATATTACACAATAGCAATCAGCCCCATCAGTTT
TRBJ1-5,.,.,TRBV6-2/TRBV6-3,CASTKQGDQPQHF,TGTGCCAGCACCAAACAGGGCGATCAGCCCCAGCATTTT
TRBJ1-1,.,few,TRBV5-6,CASSLARTGNTEAFF,TGTGCCAGCAGCTTGGCCCGGACGGGGAACACTGAAGCTTTCTTT
TRBJ1-6,.,few,TRBV20-1,CSALGGMTPSPLHF,TGCAGTGCTCTCGGAGGAATGACCCCCTCACCCCTCCACTTT
TRBJ1-1,.,.,TRBV5-4,CASSMSGLNTEAFF,TGTGCCAGCAGCATGTCGGGGCTGAACACTGAAGCTTTCTTT
TRBJ2-3,.,.,TRBV29-1,CSVRDTQYF,TGCAGCGTGAGGGATACGCAGTATTTT
TRBJ1-5,.,few,TRBV27,CASREQLNQPQHF,TGTGCCAGCCGGGAACAGCTGAATCAGCCCCAGCATTTT
TRBJ1-5,.,few,TRBV30,CAWSPGSLGNQPQHF,TGTGCCTGGAGCCCGGGATCCTTGGGAAATCAGCCCCAGCATTTT
TRBJ2-5,.,few,TRBV28,CASSLGWGRETQYF,TGTGCCAGCAGTCTCGGTTGGGGCAGGGAGACCCAGTACTTC
TRBJ1-1,.,many,TRBV7-8,CASSRQGAEAFF,TGTGCCAGCAGCCGGCAAGGAGCAGAAGCTTTCTTT
TRBJ2-3,.,few,TRBV5-1,CASSGRGQYTDTQYF,TGCGCCAGCAGCGGGAGGGGACAGTACACAGATACGCAGTATTTT
TRBJ2-4,.,many,TRBV12-3/TRBV12-4,CASSATAGAFGKNIQYF,TGTGCCAGCAGTGCCACCGCGGGGGCTTTTGGCAAAAACATTCAGTACTTC
TRBJ2-7,TRBD1,.,TRBV7-9,CASSHPGGPAYEQYF,TGTGCCAGCAGCCACCCAGGGGGCCCAGCCTACGAGCAGTACTTC
TRBJ2-3,.,many,TRBV7-2,CASSQRGRGAPDTQYF,TGTGCCAGCAGCCAAAGGGGGCGGGGGGCTCCAGATACGCAGTATTTT
TRBJ2-5,TRBD1,many,TRBV7-2,CASSRDRGRGETQYF,TGTGCCAGCAGCAGGGACAGGGGGCGCGGGGAGACCCAGTACTTC
TRBJ2-5,TRBD2,.,TRBV5-1,CASGGLAGQETQYF,TGCGCCAGCGGTGGACTAGCGGGGCAAGAGACCCAGTACTTC
TRBJ2-5,TRBD2,.,TRBV6-2/TRBV6-3,CASSYGASGVQETQYF,TGTGCCAGCAGTTACGGGGCTAGCGGAGTTCAAGAGACCCAGTACTTC
TRBJ1-1,.,.,TRBV27,CASSAGSGTEAFF,TGTGCCAGCAGTGCCGGGTCGGGCACTGAAGCTTTCTTT
TRBJ2-3,TRBD2,.,TRBV24-1,CATSEPGTTRLEYTQYF,TGTGCCACCAGTGAGCCCGGGACTACCCGTCTAGAATATACGCAGTATTTT
TRBJ2-7,TRBD1,many,TRBV3-1,CASSRQGYSYEQYF,TGTGCCAGCAGCCGACAGGGTTACTCCTACGAGCAGTACTTC
TRBJ2-2,TRBD2,.,TRBV19,CASSMGTTNTGELFF,TGTGCCAGTAGTATGGGGACTACTAACACCGGGGAGCTGTTTTTT
TRBJ1-1,TRBD1,many,TRBV28,CASARTGPNTEAFF,TGTGCCAGCGCCCGGACAGGACCGAACACTGAAGCTTTCTTT
TRBJ2-1,.,many,TRBV11-3,CASSPGPPLYNEQFF,TGTGCCAGCAGCCCGGGACCGCCTCTCTACAATGAGCAGTTCTTC
TRBJ2-7,.,few,TRBV19,CASSKGFNYEQYF,TGTGCCAGTAGTAAGGGTTTCAACTACGAGCAGTACTTC
TRBJ2-7,TRBD2,.,TRBV28,CASSFQAGGEQYF,TGTGCCAGCAGTTTCCAGGCGGGGGGCGAGCAGTACTTC
TRBJ2-7,TRBD2,.,TRBV6-1,CASRRSGGQLYEQYF,TGTGCCAGCAGGCGTAGCGGGGGCCAACTCTACGAGCAGTACTTC
TRBJ2-7,TRBD1,.,TRBV2,CASTRQGALHEQYF,TGTGCCAGCACTAGACAGGGGGCGCTCCACGAGCAGTACTTC
TRBJ1-1,TRBD1,.,TRBV29-1,CSVQSGTEAEAFF,TGCAGCGTACAATCCGGGACAGAGGCTGAAGCTTTCTTT
TRBJ2-3,TRBD1,.,TRBV6-2/TRBV6-3,CASSPTGGFGTDTQYF,TGTGCCAGCAGTCCGACAGGGGGCTTTGGCACAGATACGCAGTATTTT
TRBJ2-1,.,.,TRBV29-1,CSVDGSDTRRTNEQFF,TGCAGCGTTGATGGATCCGACACAAGGAGGACCAATGAGCAGTTCTTC
TRBJ2-7,.,.,TRBV29-1,CSVTSSYEQYF,TGCAGCGTTACTAGCTCCTACGAGCAGTACTTC
TRBJ2-5,TRBD1,many,TRBV7-2,CASSFNRGRETQYF,TGTGCCAGCAGCTTCAACAGGGGGAGAGAGACCCAGTACTTC
TRBJ2-7,TRBD2,.,TRBV4-3,CASSQAGTSGRRYEQYF,TGCGCCAGCAGCCAGGCCGGGACTAGCGGGAGGCGGTACGAGCAGTACTTC
TRBJ2-3,TRBD1,few,TRBV19,CASNPGVDRLSTDTQYF,TGTGCCAGTAATCCTGGAGTGGACAGGTTATCAACAGATACGCAGTATTTT
TRBJ1-5,.,few,TRBV28,CASSSYRADGNQPQHF,TGTGCCAGCAGTTCATATCGGGCGGATGGCAATCAGCCCCAGCATTTT
TRBJ1-1,.,.,TRBV28,CASSLMGHRGEAFF,TGTGCCAGCAGTTTAATGGGACACCGCGGTGAAGCTTTCTTT
TRBJ2-3,TRBD1,.,TRBV24-1,CATSDSRQGGTDTQYF,TGTGCCACCAGTGACTCCAGACAGGGCGGCACAGATACGCAGTATTTT
TRBJ1-2,TRBD1,.,TRBV6-6,CAIQTGGGYGYTF,TGTGCCATCCAGACAGGGGGAGGCTATGGCTACACCTTC
TRBJ2-7,TRBD1,few,TRBV15,CATTADRFSSYEQYF,TGTGCCACCACTGCGGACAGGTTCAGTTCCTACGAGCAGTACTTC
TRBJ1-6,.,.,TRBV20-1,CSAVFTSAGSPLHF,TGCAGTGCTGTATTTACCTCGGCTGGATCACCCCTCCACTTT
TRBJ2-3,.,many,TRBV7-2,CASSLRRVADTQYF,TGTGCCAGCAGCTTAAGGCGTGTGGCAGATACGCAGTATTTT